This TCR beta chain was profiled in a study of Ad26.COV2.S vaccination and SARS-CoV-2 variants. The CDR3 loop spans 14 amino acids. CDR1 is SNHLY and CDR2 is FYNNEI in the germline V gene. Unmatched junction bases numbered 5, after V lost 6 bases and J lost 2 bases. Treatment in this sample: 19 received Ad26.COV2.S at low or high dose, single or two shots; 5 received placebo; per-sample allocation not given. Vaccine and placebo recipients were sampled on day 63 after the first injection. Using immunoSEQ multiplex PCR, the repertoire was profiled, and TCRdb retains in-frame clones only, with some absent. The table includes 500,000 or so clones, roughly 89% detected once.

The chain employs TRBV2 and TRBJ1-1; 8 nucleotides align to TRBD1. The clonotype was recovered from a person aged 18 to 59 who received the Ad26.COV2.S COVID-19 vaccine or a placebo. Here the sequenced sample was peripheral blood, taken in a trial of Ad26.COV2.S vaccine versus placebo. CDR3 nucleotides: TGTGCCAGCAGAGTCGACAGGGGAAACACTGAAGCTTTCTTT. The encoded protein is CASRVDRGNTEAFF.